This is a list of T cell receptor beta chains from one sample in a study of T-cell memory formation after mild COVID-19. TCRdb reanalysed the 5' RACE reads using MiXCR and keeps one entry per CDR3 protein. The top ten hold under 15% of the sample, which has 400,000 to 550,000 distinct CDR3 sequences, 20% to 25% seen once. The sequenced sample consisted of PBMCs or a T cell subset sorted from them (not recorded which). Receptors originate from an adult woman who had mild COVID-19 (a few samples of this study predate the infection). Cell type and time point are not known. The conserved cysteine and the conserved F or W are not part of the CDR3 here.

TRBV20-1	SANPAGRTSTDTQY
TRBV7-2	ASSLWGRETQY
TRBV29-1	SGDRGPMNTEAF
TRBV19	ASSISNQGNYEQY
TRBV21-1	ASTSDPAPQGYT
TRBV9	ASSVTVGSTEAF
TRBV18	ASSTGQGAEAF
TRBV7-3	ASSKNRGEADTQY
TRBV5-1	ASNGQGVGETQY
TRBV12-3/TRBV12-4	ASSQTEKYGYT
TRBV6-5	ASSSQGDTQY
TRBV5-1	ASRFRTEPNYGYT
TRBV5-1	ASSSTQTGRKTQY
TRBV5-1	ASSPPGQGRVAYSGANVLT
TRBV7-2	ASSLFRRASTEAF
TRBV4-1	ASSLGPGQGSSTDTQY
TRBV7-2	ASSFGRSGANVLT
TRBV7-8	ASSLLMTPPQETQY
TRBV30	AWTPTITSAEAF
TRBV12-3/TRBV12-4	ASTGGAPDTQY
TRBV20-1	SAGQGAANYGYT
TRBV27	ASSRAGVHEQY
TRBV15	ATSRELVNEQF
TRBV20-1	SGGHRTSYEQF
TRBV7-9	ASSFLEKGAKNIQY
TRBV11-2	ASSLGGSGFYEQY
TRBV5-1	ASSLAGTALSGANVLT
TRBV20-1	SAPGRFNYGYT
TRBV6-2/TRBV6-3	ASSGVSDTQY
TRBV20-1	SVPTSGRADTQY
TRBV25-1	ASSARYGGDTQY
TRBV6-2/TRBV6-3	ASPSGGFGEQF
TRBV25-1	ASETAEGDYGYT
TRBV29-1	SVVFRGETQY
TRBV20-1	SAREGQGVTGANVLT
TRBV7-8	ASSLPDGGALNTEAF
TRBV2	AGGKGAGEQY
TRBV12-3/TRBV12-4	ASSPLGGRGAPDTQY